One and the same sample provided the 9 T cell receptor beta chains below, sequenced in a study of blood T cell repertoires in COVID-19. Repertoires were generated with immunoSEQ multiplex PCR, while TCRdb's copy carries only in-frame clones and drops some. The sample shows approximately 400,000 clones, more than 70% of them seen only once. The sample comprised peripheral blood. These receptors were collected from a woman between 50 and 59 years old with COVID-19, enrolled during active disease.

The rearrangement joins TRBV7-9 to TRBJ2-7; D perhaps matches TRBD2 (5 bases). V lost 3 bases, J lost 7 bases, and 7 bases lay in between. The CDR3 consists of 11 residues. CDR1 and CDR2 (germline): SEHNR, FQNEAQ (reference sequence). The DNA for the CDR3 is TGTGCCAGCAGCTTCGGAGGAGAGCAGTACTTC. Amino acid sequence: CASSFGGEQYF.

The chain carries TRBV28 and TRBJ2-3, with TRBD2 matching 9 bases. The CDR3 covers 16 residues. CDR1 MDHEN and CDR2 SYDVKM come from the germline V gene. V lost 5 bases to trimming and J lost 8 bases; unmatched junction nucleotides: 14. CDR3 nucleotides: TGTGCCAGCAGTCGGCCAGCGGGGGGCTCGGGGGGTACGCAGTATTTT. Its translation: CASSRPAGGSGGTQYF.

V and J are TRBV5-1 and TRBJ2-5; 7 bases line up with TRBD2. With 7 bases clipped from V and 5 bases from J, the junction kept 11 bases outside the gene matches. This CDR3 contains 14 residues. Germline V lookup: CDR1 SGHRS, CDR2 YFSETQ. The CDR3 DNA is TGCGCCAGCGGGCCGACTAGCTTGGGGGAGACCCAGTACTTC. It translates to CASGPTSLGETQYF.

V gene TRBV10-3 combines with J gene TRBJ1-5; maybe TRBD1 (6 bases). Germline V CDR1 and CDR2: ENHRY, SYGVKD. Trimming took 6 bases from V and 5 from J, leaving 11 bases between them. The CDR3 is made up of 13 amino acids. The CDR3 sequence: CAIRTGYDQPQHF. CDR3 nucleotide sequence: TGTGCCATCAGGACAGGTTATGATCAGCCCCAGCATTTT.

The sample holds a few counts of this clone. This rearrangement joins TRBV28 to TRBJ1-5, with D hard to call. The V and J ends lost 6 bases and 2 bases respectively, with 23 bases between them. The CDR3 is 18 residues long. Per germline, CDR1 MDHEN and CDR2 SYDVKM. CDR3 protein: CASSGSLVPGSGNQPQHF. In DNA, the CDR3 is TGTGCCAGCAGCGGAAGTCTCGTCCCGGGGTCCGGCAATCAGCCCCAGCATTTT.

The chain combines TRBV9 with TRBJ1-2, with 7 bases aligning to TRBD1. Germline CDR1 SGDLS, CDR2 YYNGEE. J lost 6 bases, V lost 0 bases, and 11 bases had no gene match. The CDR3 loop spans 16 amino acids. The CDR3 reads CASSVATRGSTNGYTF. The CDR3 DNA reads TGTGCCAGCAGCGTAGCTACCAGGGGGAGTACGAATGGCTACACCTTC.

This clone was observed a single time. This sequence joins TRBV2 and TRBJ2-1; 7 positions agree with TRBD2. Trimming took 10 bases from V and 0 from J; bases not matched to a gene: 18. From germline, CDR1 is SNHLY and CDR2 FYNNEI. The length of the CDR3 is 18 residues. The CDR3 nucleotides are TGTGCCACCCTGGGGGGGGTCGCGGGGACGAGCTCCTACAATGAGCAGTTCTTC. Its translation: CATLGGVAGTSSYNEQFF.

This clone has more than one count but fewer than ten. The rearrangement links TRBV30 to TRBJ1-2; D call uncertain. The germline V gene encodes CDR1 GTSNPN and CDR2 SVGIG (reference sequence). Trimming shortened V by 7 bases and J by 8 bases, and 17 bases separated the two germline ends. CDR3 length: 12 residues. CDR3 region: CALGLEARGYTF. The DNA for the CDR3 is TGTGCCTTAGGGTTGGAGGCGCGAGGCTACACCTTC.

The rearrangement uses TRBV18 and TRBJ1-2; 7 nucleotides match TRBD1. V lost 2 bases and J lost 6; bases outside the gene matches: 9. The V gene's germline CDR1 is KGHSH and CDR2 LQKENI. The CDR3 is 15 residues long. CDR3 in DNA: TGTGCCAGCTCACCAGGGACAGACGTTATAGATGGCTACACCTTC. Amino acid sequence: CASSPGTDVIDGYTF.